Listed below are T cell receptor beta chains from one sample, sequenced in a study of regulatory T cells in long-lasting Graves disease. One entry per CDR3 protein results from TCRdb running MiXCR on the multiplex PCR reads. The sample lists about 610,000 distinct CDR3 sequences; more than 15% were seen once. This sample also belongs to another study, concerning T cells in Graves' hyperthyroidism and ophthalmopathy.

Sample: peripheral blood mononuclear cells (PBMCs), taken at new diagnosis, from a patient treated with antithyroid drugs. The receptors originated from a man younger than 35 with Graves disease. The CDR3 runs from the conserved cysteine through the conserved F or W. D genes are given only for firm matches. Some rows mark clone size as missing; the rest say once, few, many or name a class of expanded clone.

size: many; D: TRBD1; V: TRBV2; J: TRBJ1-5; CDR3: CASSDRQGEQPQHF; DNA: TGTGCCAGCAGTGATCGACAGGGGGAACAGCCCCAGCATTTT
size: many; D: NA; V: TRBV27; J: TRBJ1-4; CDR3: CASSLRGRGEKLFF; DNA: TGTGCCAGCAGTTTGAGAGGGCGAGGCGAAAAACTGTTTTTT
size: many; D: TRBD1; V: TRBV12-3/TRBV12-4; J: TRBJ2-1; CDR3: CASRGTGYNEQFF; DNA: TGTGCCAGCAGGGGGACAGGATACAATGAGCAGTTCTTC
size: few; D: TRBD1; V: TRBV2; J: TRBJ1-5; CDR3: CASSFDRGVNQPQHF; DNA: TGTGCCAGCAGTTTTGACAGGGGGGTCAATCAGCCCCAGCATTTT
size: many; D: NA; V: TRBV6-1; J: TRBJ1-2; CDR3: CASTTWATYGYTF; DNA: TGTGCCTCAACGACGTGGGCCACCTATGGCTACACCTTC
size: many; D: TRBD2; V: TRBV27; J: TRBJ2-1; CDR3: CASSFGSGFDNEQFF; DNA: TGTGCCAGCAGTTTCGGTAGCGGGTTCGACAATGAGCAGTTCTTC
size: many; D: NA; V: TRBV11-2; J: TRBJ2-1; CDR3: CASSFEGFPSYNEQFF; DNA: TGTGCCAGCAGCTTTGAGGGGTTCCCCTCCTACAATGAGCAGTTCTTC
size: few; D: NA; V: TRBV28; J: TRBJ2-1; CDR3: CASSLGRTNEQFF; DNA: TGTGCCAGCAGTCTGGGGAGGACCAATGAGCAGTTCTTC
size: NA; D: NA; V: TRBV5-1; J: TRBJ1-6; CDR3: CVSSLNNSPLHF; DNA: TGCGTCAGCAGCTTAAATAATTCACCCCTCCACTTT
size: NA; D: NA; V: TRBV3-1; J: TRBJ2-7; CDR3: CASSPPRGEQYF; DNA: TGTGCCAGCAGCCCGCCGAGGGGCGAGCAGTACTTC
size: many; D: NA; V: TRBV3-1; J: TRBJ1-5; CDR3: CASSPTGTHQPQHF; DNA: TGTGCCAGCAGCCCCACAGGTACCCATCAGCCCCAGCATTTT
size: NA; D: NA; V: TRBV10-3; J: TRBJ1-2; CDR3: CAITDRAYGYTF; DNA: TGTGCCATCACGGACCGGGCCTATGGCTACACCTTC
size: many; D: NA; V: TRBV11-3; J: TRBJ2-1; CDR3: CASSGQRHRGGEQFF; DNA: TGTGCCAGCAGCGGCCAGCGCCATAGAGGTGGTGAGCAGTTCTTC
size: NA; D: TRBD2; V: TRBV27; J: TRBJ2-3; CDR3: CASKREVGDTQYF; DNA: TGTGCCAGCAAGCGGGAGGTAGGAGATACGCAGTATTTT
size: NA; D: NA; V: TRBV11-2; J: TRBJ2-5; CDR3: CASSLKGGLETQYF; DNA: TGTGCCAGCAGCTTGAAAGGGGGTCTGGAGACCCAGTACTTC
size: many; D: NA; V: TRBV12-3/TRBV12-4; J: TRBJ2-1; CDR3: CASRSYNEQFF; DNA: TGTGCCAGCAGATCTTACAATGAGCAGTTCTTC
size: many; D: TRBD1; V: TRBV7-6; J: TRBJ2-1; CDR3: CASSFGQENSYNEQFF; DNA: TGTGCCAGCAGCTTCGGACAGGAAAACTCCTACAATGAGCAGTTCTTC
size: many; D: NA; V: TRBV12-3/TRBV12-4; J: TRBJ2-3; CDR3: CASSLGQGRGDTQYF; DNA: TGTGCCAGCAGTTTGGGGCAGGGGCGAGGTGATACGCAGTATTTT
size: few; D: NA; V: TRBV20-1; J: TRBJ1-2; CDR3: CSARETGVPYGYTF; DNA: TGCAGTGCTAGAGAAACAGGAGTACCGTATGGCTACACCTTC
size: few; D: NA; V: TRBV15; J: TRBJ2-1; CDR3: CATKDEGGGTQLEFF; DNA: TGTGCCACCAAGGACGAGGGGGGGGGGACCCAACTCGAGTTCTTC
size: few; D: NA; V: TRBV20-1; J: TRBJ1-4; CDR3: CSARGGQPNEKLFF; DNA: TGCAGTGCTAGAGGAGGACAGCCTAATGAAAAACTGTTTTTT
size: many; D: NA; V: TRBV6-1; J: TRBJ1-2; CDR3: CASSDLSRGGYTF; DNA: TGTGCCAGCAGTGACCTATCACGGGGTGGCTACACCTTC
size: NA; D: NA; V: TRBV27; J: TRBJ2-2; CDR3: CASITSGAGGELFF; DNA: TGTGCCAGCATCACATCGGGGGCCGGCGGGGAGCTGTTTTTT
size: NA; D: NA; V: TRBV29-1; J: TRBJ2-3; CDR3: CSVGAGGTDTQYF; DNA: TGCAGCGTTGGGGCAGGGGGCACAGATACGCAGTATTTT
size: few; D: NA; V: TRBV7-9; J: TRBJ2-2; CDR3: CASSRPLPSTGELFF; DNA: TGTGCCAGCAGCCGACCCCTCCCATCGACCGGGGAGCTGTTTTTT
size: NA; D: NA; V: TRBV20-1; J: TRBJ2-2; CDR3: CSAYPRTSAGELFF; DNA: TGCAGTGCTTATCCCCGGACTTCGGCCGGGGAGCTGTTTTTT
size: many; D: NA; V: TRBV30; J: TRBJ2-1; CDR3: CAWRYPGLEQFF; DNA: TGTGCCTGGAGATACCCGGGACTTGAGCAGTTCTTC
size: few; D: NA; V: TRBV11-3; J: TRBJ2-7; CDR3: CASSLFCKQYF; DNA: TGTGCCAGCAGCTTATTCTGCAAGCAGTACTTC
size: NA; D: NA; V: TRBV4-1; J: TRBJ1-1; CDR3: CASSQESKNTEAFF; DNA: TGCGCCAGCAGCCAAGAGAGTAAGAACACTGAAGCTTTCTTT
size: few; D: TRBD1; V: TRBV29-1; J: TRBJ1-1; CDR3: CSAGDRGKTEAFF; DNA: TGCAGCGCGGGGGACAGGGGGAAGACTGAAGCTTTCTTT
size: few; D: NA; V: TRBV10-3; J: TRBJ1-1; CDR3: CATGIQGNTEAFF; DNA: TGTGCCACCGGTATCCAGGGGAACACTGAAGCTTTCTTT
size: NA; D: TRBD1; V: TRBV4-1; J: TRBJ1-2; CDR3: CASSQPRRGTGRYGYTF; DNA: TGCGCCAGCAGCCAGCCGAGGCGGGGGACAGGGCGCTATGGCTACACCTTC
size: NA; D: NA; V: TRBV7-8; J: TRBJ2-4; CDR3: CASSLYRDWTKNIQYF; DNA: TGTGCCAGCAGCTTATACAGGGACTGGACCAAAAACATTCAGTACTTC
size: NA; D: TRBD1; V: TRBV20-1; J: TRBJ1-6; CDR3: CSARDGRGLSNSPLHF; DNA: TGCAGTGCTAGAGATGGCAGGGGGCTTAGTAATTCACCCCTCCACTTT
size: NA; D: NA; V: TRBV5-1; J: TRBJ2-7; CDR3: CASSVPDSHEQYF; DNA: TGCGCCAGCAGCGTACCGGACTCTCACGAGCAGTACTTC
size: NA; D: TRBD1; V: TRBV5-1; J: TRBJ1-3; CDR3: CASSLESGGLDTIYF; DNA: TGCGCCAGCAGCTTGGAGTCAGGGGGCCTGGACACCATATATTTT
size: NA; D: NA; V: TRBV10-1; J: TRBJ2-1; CDR3: CALRKGRNEQFF; DNA: TGCGCCCTAAGGAAGGGGAGAAATGAGCAGTTCTTC
size: many; D: TRBD2; V: TRBV30; J: TRBJ2-5; CDR3: CAWSPTSGSMETQYF; DNA: TGTGCCTGGAGTCCGACTAGCGGGAGTATGGAGACCCAGTACTTC
size: NA; D: NA; V: TRBV7-2; J: TRBJ2-5; CDR3: CASSLLRGGLVETQYF; DNA: TGTGCCAGCAGCTTATTAAGGGGGGGTTTGGTCGAGACCCAGTACTTC
size: few; D: NA; V: TRBV9; J: TRBJ1-1; CDR3: CASSVGGGYPGEAFF; DNA: TGTGCCAGCAGCGTAGGAGGTGGTTATCCGGGTGAAGCTTTCTTT
size: many; D: NA; V: TRBV2; J: TRBJ2-7; CDR3: CASSTPSRISYEQYF; DNA: TGTGCCAGCAGTACACCTTCGCGGATCTCCTACGAGCAGTACTTC
size: many; D: NA; V: TRBV6-2/TRBV6-3; J: TRBJ2-1; CDR3: CASSSHHLDREGSEQFF; DNA: TGTGCCAGCAGTTCCCATCACCTCGACAGGGAGGGAAGTGAGCAGTTCTTC